Each of the 9 T cell receptor beta chains below was sequenced from the same sample in a study of OX40 agonist ivuxolimab in advanced cancers. Assay used: immunoSEQ multiplex PCR; TCRdb lists only in-frame clones, some missing. Seen here are about 100,000 clones, 90% observed once, and the top ten hold around 0.16%. The material was CD4+ or CD8+ T cells sorted from blood, obtained in a trial of the OX40 agonist ivuxolimab. The receptors here all came from an adult with an advanced solid tumor such as melanoma, head and neck, liver or kidney cancer.

The genes are TRBV5-1 and TRBJ2-7; D not certain. V was trimmed by 0 bases and J by 0 bases, leaving 13 bases between them. Germline values: CDR1 SGHRS, CDR2 YFSETQ. This CDR3 region has 16 residues. The CDR3 coding sequence is TGCGCCAGCAGCTTGGCCCCACACTCGAGCTCCTACGAGCAGTACTTC. It codes for CASSLAPHSSSYEQYF.

The chain has TRBV6-6 and TRBJ1-5; 7 bases map to TRBD1. V shed 6 bases, J shed 3 bases, and the junction held 8 bases outside the gene matches. There are 15 residues in the CDR3. Germline CDR1 MNHNY, CDR2 SVGAGI (reference sequence). Here the CDR3 DNA reads TGTGCCAGCAGGGCGGGACAGAATCACAATCAGCCCCAGCATTTT. This encodes CASRAGQNHNQPQHF.

This rearrangement joins TRBV19 to TRBJ2-3, with D perhaps TRBD1 or TRBD2 (5 bases each). Germline loops: CDR1 LNHDA, CDR2 SQIVND (reference sequence). With 4 bases removed from V and 0 bases from J, the gap between germline ends came to 20 bases. The CDR3 has 18 residues. The DNA of the CDR3 is TGTGCCAGTAGTAAGCCCCGGGGCGGGCGGTCTAGCACAGATACGCAGTATTTT. Translating it yields CASSKPRGGRSSTDTQYF.

CDR3 DNA sequence: TGTGCCAGCAGTGAGGGACTAGACGAGCAGTACTTC. Encoded protein: CASSEGLDEQYF. The chain links TRBV25-1 to TRBJ2-7, with 8 bases matching TRBD2. From germline, CDR1 is MGHDK and CDR2 SYGVNS. J lost 5 bases, V lost 3 bases, and 0 bases had no gene match. CDR3 length: 12 amino acids.

The chain couples TRBV5-5 to TRBJ1-1; D ambiguous. The ends were cut back, 0 bases at V and 2 bases at J, with 11 bases in the middle. The CDR3 is 15 residues long. Germline lookup yields CDR1 SGHKS and CDR2 YYEKEE (reference sequence). Here the CDR3 DNA reads TGTGCCAGCAGCTTGGCCCCCACAGCAAACACTGAAGCTTTCTTT. It yields the protein CASSLAPTANTEAFF.

V and J are TRBV6-5 and TRBJ1-2; possible D gene TRBD1, 6 bases. This CDR3 has 13 residues. From germline, CDR1 is MNHEY and CDR2 SVGAGI. Trimming took off 4 bases at V and 2 bases at J, with 8 bases between the two ends. The CDR3 nucleotides read TGTGCCAGCAGTTTCACAGGGAACTATGGCTACACCTTC. Protein: CASSFTGNYGYTF.

This sequence joins TRBV18 and TRBJ2-7; 7 bases line up with TRBD1. Unmatched junction bases numbered 18, after V lost 4 bases and J lost 12 bases. Germline V gives CDR1 KGHSH, CDR2 LQKENI. The CDR3 runs 15 residues. The CDR3 coding sequence is TGTGCCAGCTCACAACAATTGGGACAGAAAAGGCGTTTGTACTTC. Protein sequence: CASSQQLGQKRRLYF.

The rearrangement joins TRBV27 to TRBJ2-2, with D possibly TRBD1 on 6 matching bases. CDR3 size: 14 residues. The V and J ends lost 4 bases and 4 bases respectively, with 10 bases between them. Germline V CDR1 and CDR2: MNHEY, SMNVEV (reference sequence). CDR3 coding DNA: TGTGCCAGCAGTTACAGGGTGGGCACCGGGGAGCTGTTTTTT. Its protein product is CASSYRVGTGELFF.

This sequence joins TRBV7-3 and TRBJ2-1, with 9 positions matching TRBD2. This CDR3 region has 17 residues. In germline, CDR1 is SGHTA, CDR2 FQGTGA. Trimming cost V 5 bases and J 0 bases; bases outside gene matches: 8. In DNA, the CDR3 is TGTGCCAGCAGCCCCAGGACTAGCGTAAGCTCCTACAATGAGCAGTTCTTC. Translation gives CASSPRTSVSSYNEQFF.